These T cell receptor beta chains were read from a single sample in a study of regulatory T cells in long-lasting Graves disease. From the multiplex PCR reads, TCRdb called clonotypes with MiXCR, one entry per CDR3 protein. Altogether fewer than 400,000 distinct CDR3 sequences are present, 15% to 20% being singletons, with the ten largest covering less than 45%. Sequences were derived from peripheral blood mononuclear cells (PBMCs), sampled at new diagnosis, from a patient treated with antithyroid drugs. The receptors originated from a female donor with Graves disease. The CDR3 runs from the conserved cysteine through the conserved F or W. D genes are given only for firm matches. Part of the rows lack a size; the others show once, few, many or a class for expanded clones.

V gene: TRBV6-1; clone size: many; CDR3 length: 14; J gene: TRBJ2-3; D gene: -; CDR3 protein: CASTLREGADTQYF; CDR3 DNA: TGTGCCAGCACCCTTCGCGAGGGTGCAGATACGCAGTATTTT
V gene: TRBV20-1; clone size: -; CDR3 length: 12; J gene: TRBJ1-5; D gene: -; CDR3 protein: CSSNRWGQPQHF; CDR3 DNA: TGCAGTTCAAACAGGTGGGGTCAGCCCCAGCATTTT
V gene: TRBV12-5; clone size: once; CDR3 length: 14; J gene: TRBJ2-7; D gene: TRBD1; CDR3 protein: CASGFGRTGVEQYF; CDR3 DNA: TGTGCTAGTGGCTTCGGTCGGACAGGGGTCGAGCAGTACTTC
V gene: TRBV30; clone size: many; CDR3 length: 13; J gene: TRBJ1-2; D gene: TRBD1; CDR3 protein: CAWRGTGPYGYTF; CDR3 DNA: TGTGCCTGGAGAGGGACAGGGCCCTATGGCTACACCTTC
V gene: TRBV28; clone size: -; CDR3 length: 15; J gene: TRBJ1-1; D gene: -; CDR3 protein: CASSGAWQGASEAFF; CDR3 DNA: TGTGCCAGCTCGGGGGCCTGGCAGGGTGCCTCTGAAGCTTTCTTT
V gene: TRBV29-1; clone size: many; CDR3 length: 12; J gene: TRBJ1-5; D gene: -; CDR3 protein: CSVAQGNQPQHF; CDR3 DNA: TGCAGCGTTGCGCAGGGCAATCAGCCCCAGCATTTT
V gene: TRBV18; clone size: -; CDR3 length: 20; J gene: TRBJ2-2; D gene: TRBD2; CDR3 protein: CASSPPWLAGGELNTGELFF; CDR3 DNA: TGTGCCAGCTCACCACCGTGGCTAGCGGGAGGAGAGCTTAACACCGGGGAGCTGTTTTTT
V gene: TRBV10-3; clone size: many; CDR3 length: 14; J gene: TRBJ2-7; D gene: TRBD2; CDR3 protein: CAIRVTSGSGEQYF; CDR3 DNA: TGTGCCATCAGGGTTACTAGCGGGAGTGGCGAGCAGTACTTC
V gene: TRBV20-1; clone size: few; CDR3 length: 14; J gene: TRBJ1-2; D gene: TRBD1; CDR3 protein: CSATQGGRNYGYTF; CDR3 DNA: TGCAGTGCTACCCAGGGGGGACGAAACTATGGCTACACCTTC
V gene: TRBV11-2; clone size: many; CDR3 length: 15; J gene: TRBJ2-7; D gene: TRBD2; CDR3 protein: CASSPNSGSSYEQYF; CDR3 DNA: TGTGCCAGCAGTCCCAATAGCGGGAGCTCCTACGAGCAGTACTTC
V gene: TRBV6-1; clone size: many; CDR3 length: 18; J gene: TRBJ1-5; D gene: -; CDR3 protein: CASSDRRQGVYSNQPQHF; CDR3 DNA: TGTGCCAGCAGTGACCGTCGGCAGGGAGTCTATAGCAATCAGCCCCAGCATTTT
V gene: TRBV30; clone size: -; CDR3 length: 12; J gene: TRBJ1-1; D gene: -; CDR3 protein: CAWGIMNTEAFF; CDR3 DNA: TGTGCCTGGGGCATCATGAACACTGAAGCTTTCTTT
V gene: TRBV4-1; clone size: many; CDR3 length: 17; J gene: TRBJ2-5; D gene: TRBD2; CDR3 protein: CASSHPTSGRARETQYF; CDR3 DNA: TGCGCCAGCAGCCACCCAACTAGCGGGAGGGCCCGAGAGACCCAGTACTTC
V gene: TRBV20-1; clone size: -; CDR3 length: 14; J gene: TRBJ1-5; D gene: -; CDR3 protein: CSAKTDNSNQPQHF; CDR3 DNA: TGCAGTGCCAAGACAGATAATAGCAATCAGCCCCAGCATTTT
V gene: TRBV30; clone size: many; CDR3 length: 13; J gene: TRBJ1-5; D gene: TRBD1; CDR3 protein: CAWSDRGNQPQHF; CDR3 DNA: TGTGCCTGGAGTGACAGGGGTAATCAGCCCCAGCATTTT
V gene: TRBV19; clone size: many; CDR3 length: 11; J gene: TRBJ1-1; D gene: -; CDR3 protein: CASSNVPEAFF; CDR3 DNA: TGTGCCAGTAGTAACGTCCCTGAAGCTTTCTTT
V gene: TRBV27; clone size: many; CDR3 length: 14; J gene: TRBJ1-2; D gene: TRBD1; CDR3 protein: CASSPRQGDYGYTF; CDR3 DNA: TGTGCCAGCAGTCCCCGACAGGGAGACTATGGCTACACCTTC
V gene: TRBV5-1; clone size: few; CDR3 length: 15; J gene: TRBJ1-3; D gene: TRBD1; CDR3 protein: CASSRDRGPGNTIYF; CDR3 DNA: TGCGCCAGCAGCCGGGACAGGGGGCCCGGAAACACCATATATTTT
V gene: TRBV11-2; clone size: many; CDR3 length: 14; J gene: TRBJ1-1; D gene: TRBD1; CDR3 protein: CASSSGTGNTEAFF; CDR3 DNA: TGTGCCAGCAGCTCGGGGACAGGGAACACTGAAGCTTTCTTT
V gene: TRBV12-3/TRBV12-4; clone size: many; CDR3 length: 16; J gene: TRBJ1-5; D gene: TRBD1; CDR3 protein: CASSYLQGARIQPQHF; CDR3 DNA: TGTGCCAGCAGTTACCTGCAGGGGGCGAGAATCCAGCCCCAGCATTTT
V gene: TRBV11-2; clone size: many; CDR3 length: 14; J gene: TRBJ2-1; D gene: -; CDR3 protein: CASSLVQRRNEQFF; CDR3 DNA: TGTGCCAGCAGCTTAGTCCAGCGGAGAAATGAGCAGTTCTTC
V gene: TRBV20-1; clone size: few; CDR3 length: 17; J gene: TRBJ1-4; D gene: TRBD1; CDR3 protein: CSAGGDRGVATNEKLFF; CDR3 DNA: TGCAGTGCTGGAGGGGACAGGGGAGTTGCAACTAATGAAAAACTGTTTTTT
V gene: TRBV20-1; clone size: -; CDR3 length: 18; J gene: TRBJ1-5; D gene: TRBD1; CDR3 protein: CSASPGTGGEHSNQPQHF; CDR3 DNA: TGCAGTGCTAGTCCTGGGACAGGGGGCGAGCATAGCAATCAGCCCCAGCATTTT
V gene: TRBV4-1; clone size: many; CDR3 length: 16; J gene: TRBJ2-7; D gene: TRBD1; CDR3 protein: CASSQTTGVEGYEQYF; CDR3 DNA: TGCGCCAGCAGCCAGACGACAGGGGTGGAAGGCTACGAGCAGTACTTC
V gene: TRBV5-1; clone size: many; CDR3 length: 15; J gene: TRBJ1-1; D gene: TRBD1; CDR3 protein: CASMEDRGLVTEAFF; CDR3 DNA: TGCGCCAGCATGGAGGACAGGGGGCTTGTCACTGAAGCTTTCTTT
V gene: TRBV20-1; clone size: many; CDR3 length: 13; J gene: TRBJ2-1; D gene: TRBD1; CDR3 protein: CSATDRGAVEQFF; CDR3 DNA: TGCAGTGCTACGGACAGGGGGGCGGTTGAGCAGTTCTTC
V gene: TRBV20-1; clone size: many; CDR3 length: 13; J gene: TRBJ1-2; D gene: TRBD1; CDR3 protein: CSARDETGAPYTF; CDR3 DNA: TGCAGTGCTAGAGATGAAACAGGGGCCCCATACACCTTC
V gene: TRBV7-9; clone size: few; CDR3 length: 15; J gene: TRBJ2-1; D gene: -; CDR3 protein: CASSLGGGGSNEQFF; CDR3 DNA: TGTGCCAGCAGCTTAGGGGGAGGGGGATCCAATGAGCAGTTCTTC
V gene: TRBV27; clone size: -; CDR3 length: 16; J gene: TRBJ2-7; D gene: TRBD2; CDR3 protein: CASSPGTSGSSYEQYF; CDR3 DNA: TGTGCCAGCAGTCCAGGGACTAGCGGAAGCTCCTACGAGCAGTACTTC
V gene: TRBV12-5; clone size: -; CDR3 length: 17; J gene: TRBJ2-5; D gene: -; CDR3 protein: CASGLASGTSGQETQYF; CDR3 DNA: TGTGCTAGTGGTTTGGCTTCCGGGACCTCCGGGCAAGAGACCCAGTACTTC
V gene: TRBV24-1; clone size: -; CDR3 length: 14; J gene: TRBJ2-1; D gene: TRBD2; CDR3 protein: CATSELAGDNEQFF; CDR3 DNA: TGTGCCACCAGTGAGCTAGCGGGTGACAATGAGCAGTTCTTC
V gene: TRBV5-6; clone size: -; CDR3 length: 15; J gene: TRBJ1-6; D gene: TRBD1; CDR3 protein: CASSLAQGARSPLHF; CDR3 DNA: TGTGCCAGCAGCTTGGCCCAGGGGGCGCGATCACCCCTCCACTTT
V gene: TRBV19; clone size: many; CDR3 length: 18; J gene: TRBJ2-6; D gene: -; CDR3 protein: CASSIDRAGVAGANVLTF; CDR3 DNA: TGTGCCAGTAGTATAGATCGGGCTGGGGTGGCCGGGGCCAACGTCCTGACTTTC
V gene: TRBV7-3; clone size: many; CDR3 length: 17; J gene: TRBJ1-1; D gene: TRBD1; CDR3 protein: CASSLRDRGRMNTEAFF; CDR3 DNA: TGTGCCAGCAGCTTAAGGGACAGGGGCCGCATGAACACTGAAGCTTTCTTT
V gene: TRBV12-3/TRBV12-4; clone size: many; CDR3 length: 14; J gene: TRBJ1-6; D gene: -; CDR3 protein: CASMKGRGNSPLHF; CDR3 DNA: TGTGCCAGCATGAAGGGGCGGGGAAATTCACCCCTCCACTTT
V gene: TRBV3-1; clone size: -; CDR3 length: 15; J gene: TRBJ1-1; D gene: -; CDR3 protein: CASSPERRLNIEAFF; CDR3 DNA: TGTGCCAGCAGCCCAGAGAGGCGTTTGAACATTGAAGCTTTCTTT
V gene: TRBV25-1; clone size: -; CDR3 length: 15; J gene: TRBJ2-5; D gene: -; CDR3 protein: CASSESAETQETQYF; CDR3 DNA: TGTGCCAGCAGTGAATCAGCGGAAACGCAAGAGACCCAGTACTTC
V gene: TRBV15; clone size: many; CDR3 length: 14; J gene: TRBJ2-7; D gene: -; CDR3 protein: CATSRKGQSYEQYF; CDR3 DNA: TGTGCCACCAGCAGAAAAGGACAGTCCTACGAGCAGTACTTC
V gene: TRBV7-2; clone size: -; CDR3 length: 16; J gene: TRBJ2-7; D gene: TRBD2; CDR3 protein: CASSFRTSGSLAEQYF; CDR3 DNA: TGTGCCAGCAGCTTCCGGACTAGCGGGAGTTTAGCCGAGCAGTACTTC
V gene: TRBV28; clone size: many; CDR3 length: 15; J gene: TRBJ2-5; D gene: TRBD2; CDR3 protein: CASRPSGGPQGTQYF; CDR3 DNA: TGTGCCAGCCGACCATCGGGGGGGCCCCAAGGGACCCAGTACTTC
V gene: TRBV24-1; clone size: few; CDR3 length: 12; J gene: TRBJ2-1; D gene: -; CDR3 protein: CATSPPGPVQFF; CDR3 DNA: TGTGCCACCAGTCCACCGGGGCCTGTGCAGTTCTTC
V gene: TRBV2; clone size: many; CDR3 length: 14; J gene: TRBJ1-2; D gene: TRBD1; CDR3 protein: CASRSEGQGNGYTF; CDR3 DNA: TGTGCCAGCAGATCCGAAGGACAGGGGAACGGCTACACCTTC
V gene: TRBV27; clone size: many; CDR3 length: 15; J gene: TRBJ2-7; D gene: -; CDR3 protein: CASTSNRGRFYEQYF; CDR3 DNA: TGTGCCAGCACTTCTAACCGGGGACGGTTCTACGAGCAGTACTTC
V gene: TRBV28; clone size: many; CDR3 length: 14; J gene: TRBJ1-3; D gene: -; CDR3 protein: CASSLSGRGNTIYF; CDR3 DNA: TGTGCCAGCAGTTTATCGGGCCGGGGAAACACCATATATTTT
V gene: TRBV20-1; clone size: -; CDR3 length: 18; J gene: TRBJ2-2; D gene: TRBD2; CDR3 protein: CSARGPGLAPPNTGELFF; CDR3 DNA: TGCAGTGCTAGAGGCCCAGGACTAGCGCCCCCGAACACCGGGGAGCTGTTTTTT
V gene: TRBV19; clone size: -; CDR3 length: 16; J gene: TRBJ2-7; D gene: -; CDR3 protein: CASSINDPGPSYEQYF; CDR3 DNA: TGTGCCAGTAGTATCAACGACCCCGGACCTTCCTACGAGCAGTACTTC
V gene: TRBV5-6; clone size: many; CDR3 length: 14; J gene: TRBJ1-2; D gene: TRBD1; CDR3 protein: CASSPGTGQHGYTF; CDR3 DNA: TGTGCCAGCAGCCCCGGGACAGGGCAGCATGGCTACACCTTC
V gene: TRBV2; clone size: many; CDR3 length: 17; J gene: TRBJ2-3; D gene: TRBD2; CDR3 protein: CASRARELAASTDTQYF; CDR3 DNA: TGTGCCAGCAGAGCCCGGGAGCTAGCGGCTAGCACAGATACGCAGTATTTT
V gene: TRBV11-2; clone size: many; CDR3 length: 15; J gene: TRBJ1-4; D gene: -; CDR3 protein: CASSPRGAANEKLFF; CDR3 DNA: TGTGCCAGCAGCCCGCGGGGGGCGGCTAATGAAAAACTGTTTTTT
V gene: TRBV30; clone size: many; CDR3 length: 13; J gene: TRBJ1-2; D gene: -; CDR3 protein: CACHRISASGYTF; CDR3 DNA: TGTGCTTGCCACAGGATTTCTGCGAGTGGCTACACCTTC
V gene: TRBV19; clone size: many; CDR3 length: 16; J gene: TRBJ2-1; D gene: TRBD1; CDR3 protein: CASSHLRGQAYNEQFF; CDR3 DNA: TGTGCCAGTAGTCACCTCCGGGGACAGGCGTACAATGAGCAGTTCTTC
V gene: TRBV7-8; clone size: many; CDR3 length: 16; J gene: TRBJ1-5; D gene: TRBD1; CDR3 protein: CASSLWATGGNQPQHF; CDR3 DNA: TGTGCCAGCAGCTTATGGGCGACAGGGGGGAATCAGCCCCAGCATTTT
V gene: TRBV30; clone size: -; CDR3 length: 13; J gene: TRBJ1-1; D gene: -; CDR3 protein: CAWSGEGRFEAFF; CDR3 DNA: TGTGCCTGGAGTGGAGAGGGCAGGTTTGAAGCTTTCTTT